The rows below give T cell receptor beta chains drawn from one sample of a study of human T cells and chemical hapten exposure. TCRdb redid the calling of the RACE reads with MiXCR, one entry per CDR3 protein. The sample holds roughly 360,000 distinct CDR3 sequences, roughly 5% seen once. The input for sequencing was whole blood, taken in connection with sensitization to the hapten diphenylcyclopropenone (DPC). All receptors derive from a woman aged 45 to 65 with alopecia areata. Some clones in this sample may be carry-over from other donors' samples. CDR3s include the opening cysteine and the closing phenylalanine or tryptophan. Each record gives: clone size, V gene, J gene, D gene, CDR3 protein, CDR3 DNA. D genes are given only for firm matches. Size tells how often a clone was seen (once, few, many) or the class of an expanded clone, and some rows leave it out.

many	TRBV7-2	TRBJ2-3	TRBD2	CASSYAGADTQYF	TGTGCCAGCAGTTACGCGGGGGCAGATACGCAGTATTTT
-	TRBV9	TRBJ2-3	TRBD2	CASSVEGTSGSLVNTQYF	TGTGCCAGCAGCGTAGAGGGAACTAGCGGATCCCTAGTGAATACGCAGTATTTT
many	TRBV11-3	TRBJ2-1	TRBD1	CASSLGQGNGEQFF	TGTGCCAGCAGCTTAGGACAGGGAAATGGTGAGCAGTTCTTC
-	TRBV11-2	TRBJ2-7	-	CASSLIRADPKQYF	TGTGCCAGCAGCTTAATTCGTGCGGACCCGAAGCAGTACTTC
few	TRBV19	TRBJ1-5	-	CASSEMGARQPQHF	TGTGCCAGTAGTGAAATGGGAGCGAGGCAGCCCCAGCATTTT
few	TRBV27	TRBJ2-1	TRBD2	CASSLSSGTKVEQFF	TGTGCCAGCAGTTTATCTTCCGGGACTAAGGTTGAGCAGTTCTTC
many	TRBV20-1	TRBJ2-6	-	CSASSGAAARSGANVLTF	TGCAGTGCTTCCTCCGGGGCCGCTGCCCGATCTGGGGCCAACGTCCTGACTTTC
-	TRBV12-3/TRBV12-4	TRBJ2-5	TRBD2	CASGLAGGVRTQYF	TGTGCCAGCGGACTAGCGGGAGGTGTACGGACCCAGTACTTC
many	TRBV18	TRBJ2-7	TRBD2	CASSPKAGAAVQYF	TGTGCCAGCTCACCAAAGGCGGGAGCAGCTGTGCAGTACTTC
-	TRBV4-2	TRBJ2-3	TRBD1	CASSQETGVDTQYF	TGTGCCAGCAGCCAAGAGACAGGGGTGGATACGCAGTATTTT
many	TRBV12-3/TRBV12-4	TRBJ2-1	-	CASSSQGFREQFF	TGTGCCAGCAGTTCCCAGGGTTTTCGGGAGCAGTTCTTC
-	TRBV9	TRBJ2-2	-	CASSAYDTGELFF	TGTGCCAGCAGCGCCTATGACACCGGGGAGCTGTTTTTT
many	TRBV12-3/TRBV12-4	TRBJ2-3	TRBD1	CASSSFGQGTDTQYF	TGTGCCAGCAGTTCATTCGGACAGGGCACAGATACGCAGTATTTT
few	TRBV12-3/TRBV12-4	TRBJ2-7	TRBD2	CASSRTSGSIYEQYF	TGTGCCAGCAGCAGGACTAGCGGGAGTATCTACGAGCAGTACTTC